This entry lists 14 T cell receptor beta chains sequenced from one sample in a study of shared clonotypes between healthy human individuals. Terminally differentiated effector memory CD45RA+ cells were excluded from the naive CD8 cells, which were CD45RO-negative and positively selected for CCR7. Profiling relied on immunoSEQ multiplex PCR, and the TCRdb table lists in-frame clones only, not all of them. The table includes nearly 2 million clones, roughly 95% detected once. Sequencing used naive CD8+ T cells sorted from blood. Every receptor here comes from a man younger than 30 in good health.

The V call is TRBV2, the J call TRBJ2-5, with D perhaps TRBD2 (5 bases). CDR3 length: 13 amino acids. With 4 bases removed from V and 0 bases from J, the gap between germline ends came to 6 bases. Germline V gives CDR1 SNHLY, CDR2 FYNNEI. The CDR3 nucleotides read TGTGCCAGCAGTGGCGGGTACCAAGAGACCCAGTACTTC. Its protein product is CASSGGYQETQYF.

V usage is TRBV13 and J usage is TRBJ2-5, with D possibly matching TRBD1 (6 bases). V was shortened by 8 bases and J by 4 bases, with 8 bases between the two germline ends. The CDR3 length is 11 residues. CDR1 PRHDT and CDR2 FYEKMQ come from the germline V gene (reference sequence). The DNA for the CDR3 is TGTGCCAGCGGGGGCGGAGAGACCCAGTACTTC. As protein: CASGGGETQYF.

The rearrangement uses TRBV27 and TRBJ2-1; tentative D call: TRBD2 (6 bases). V lost 5 bases, J lost 8 bases, and 7 bases lay in between. Germline assignment: CDR1 MNHEY and CDR2 SMNVEV (reference sequence). The CDR3 is made up of 11 amino acids. Here the CDR3 reads CASSGGYEQFF. The CDR3 coding sequence is TGTGCCAGCAGTGGGGGGTATGAGCAGTTCTTC.

V usage is TRBV9 and J usage is TRBJ2-1; 15 positions agree with TRBD2. The CDR3 loop spans 15 amino acids. V lost 4 bases to trimming and J lost 9 bases; unmatched junction nucleotides: 5. Germline CDR1 SGDLS, CDR2 YYNGEE. CDR3 region: CASSLTGLAGGEQFF. The CDR3 DNA is TGTGCCAGCAGCCTCACGGGACTAGCGGGGGGTGAGCAGTTCTTC.

The chain employs TRBV7-9 and TRBJ1-1; D is perhaps TRBD1 (6 bases). Per germline, CDR1 SEHNR and CDR2 FQNEAQ (reference sequence). The ends were cut back, 5 bases at V and 5 bases at J, with 12 bases in the middle. This CDR3 is built from 13 residues. The CDR3 sequence: CASSPGGATEAFF. CDR3 nucleotide sequence: TGTGCCAGCAGCCCCGGGGGGGCGACTGAAGCTTTCTTT.

This sequence joins TRBV29-1 and TRBJ1-1; D perhaps matches TRBD1 (5 bases). Deletions cut 3 bases from V and 2 bases from J, with 10 bases between. The CDR3 has 13 residues. The germline gives CDR1 SQVTM, CDR2 ANQGSEA. The CDR3: CSVESGFNTEAFF. CDR3 DNA: TGCAGCGTTGAGTCAGGGTTTAACACTGAAGCTTTCTTT.

This chain joins TRBV5-6 and TRBJ2-3; D is unclear. The CDR3 covers 13 residues. CDR1 is SGHDT, CDR2 YYEEEE, per germline. Trimming cost V 0 bases and J 2 bases, with 4 bases left between them. The CDR3 DNA is TGTGCCAGCAGCTTGGTTAACACAGATACGCAGTATTTT. It translates to CASSLVNTDTQYF.

V usage is TRBV4-2 and J usage is TRBJ1-2; 10 bases align to TRBD1. The CDR3 is 17 residues long. J gave up 3 bases and V 0 bases, and 7 bases lay outside the gene matches. Germline CDR1 and CDR2: LGHNA and YNFKEQ. Here the CDR3 reads CASSQDKGQGLYYGYTF. CDR3 sequence (DNA): TGTGCCAGCAGCCAAGATAAGGGACAGGGGCTTTACTATGGCTACACCTTC.

The genes are TRBV4-1 and TRBJ2-7; D perhaps matches TRBD2 (5 bases). Trimming left V 1 base short and J 13 bases short, with 20 bases between. Germline CDR1 is MGHRA and CDR2 is YSYEKL. The CDR3 consists of 14 residues. In DNA form, the CDR3 reads TGCGCCAGCAGCCAAGGAGGGTACGCGGATGTAGCTTACTTC. This sequence encodes CASSQGGYADVAYF.

This clone was observed once. The J gene is TRBJ1-5, the V gene TRBV13, with D perhaps TRBD1 (5 bases). The CDR3 extends over 14 amino acids. Germline loops: CDR1 PRHDT, CDR2 FYEKMQ (reference sequence). Deletions cut 5 bases from V and 3 bases from J, with 11 bases between. The DNA for the CDR3 is TGTGCCAGCAGCCGCCAGGGAGTCAATCAGCCCCAGCATTTT. Amino acids: CASSRQGVNQPQHF.

The table lists this clone with a count of one. This sequence joins TRBV28 and TRBJ2-5; tentatively, D is TRBD1 (6 bases). Germline CDR1 is MDHEN and CDR2 is SYDVKM. This CDR3 is built from 14 residues. V lost 6 bases and J 5 bases, leaving 16 bases between the germline ends. DNA of the CDR3: TGTGCCAGCAGCCAAGAGGGGGTTTTGGAGACCCAGTACTTC. Amino acid sequence: CASSQEGVLETQYF.

J is TRBJ2-7 and V is TRBV11-2; D unresolved. V was clipped by 5 bases and J by 1 base, with 9 bases between them. Looked up from germline, CDR1 is SGHAT and CDR2 is FQNNGV. The CDR3 has 13 residues. This CDR3 is CASSHDGSYEQYF. The CDR3 DNA follows: TGTGCCAGCAGCCACGACGGATCCTACGAGCAGTACTTC.

The rearrangement uses TRBV18 and TRBJ2-3; 7 bases map to TRBD1. The trim removed 3 bases at V and 0 bases at J, leaving 3 bases unmatched. Germline V gene data show CDR1 as KGHSH and CDR2 as LQKENI. The CDR3 is 15 amino acids. CDR3 region: CASSPGDSSTDTQYF. DNA of the CDR3: TGTGCCAGCTCACCGGGGGACAGTAGCACAGATACGCAGTATTTT.

This chain joins TRBV7-2 and TRBJ2-1; 8 bases are shared with TRBD2. The CDR3 loop spans 17 amino acids. CDR1 is SGHTA, CDR2 FQGNSA, per germline. The V gene end was trimmed by 2 bases and the J gene end by 10 bases; junction bases not matched to a gene: 16. The CDR3 spells CASSLSISSGIMGEQFF. CDR3 DNA sequence: TGTGCCAGCAGCTTAAGTATCAGTAGCGGGATTATGGGGGAGCAGTTCTTC.